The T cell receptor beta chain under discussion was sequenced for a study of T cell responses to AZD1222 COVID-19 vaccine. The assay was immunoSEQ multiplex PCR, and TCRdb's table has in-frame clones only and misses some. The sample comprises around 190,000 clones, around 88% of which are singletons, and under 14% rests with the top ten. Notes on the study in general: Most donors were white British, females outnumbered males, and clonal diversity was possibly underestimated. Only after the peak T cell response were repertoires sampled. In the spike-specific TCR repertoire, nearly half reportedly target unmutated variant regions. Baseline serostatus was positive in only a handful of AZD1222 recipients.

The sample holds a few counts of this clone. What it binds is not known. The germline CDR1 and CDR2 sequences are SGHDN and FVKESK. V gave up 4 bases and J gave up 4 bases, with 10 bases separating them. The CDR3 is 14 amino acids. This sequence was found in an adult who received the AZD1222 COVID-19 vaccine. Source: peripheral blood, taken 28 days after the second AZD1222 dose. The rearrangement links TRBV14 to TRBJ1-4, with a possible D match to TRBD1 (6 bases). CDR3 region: CASSPDRINEKLFF. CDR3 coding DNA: TGTGCCAGCAGCCCAGACAGGATTAATGAAAAACTGTTTTTT. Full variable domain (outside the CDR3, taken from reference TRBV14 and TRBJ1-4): EAGVTQFPSHSVIEKGQTVTLRCDPISGHDNLYWYRRVMGKEIKFLLHFVKESKQDESGMPNNRFLAERTGGTYSTLKVQPAELEDSGVYFCASSPDRINEKLFFGSGTQLSVL.